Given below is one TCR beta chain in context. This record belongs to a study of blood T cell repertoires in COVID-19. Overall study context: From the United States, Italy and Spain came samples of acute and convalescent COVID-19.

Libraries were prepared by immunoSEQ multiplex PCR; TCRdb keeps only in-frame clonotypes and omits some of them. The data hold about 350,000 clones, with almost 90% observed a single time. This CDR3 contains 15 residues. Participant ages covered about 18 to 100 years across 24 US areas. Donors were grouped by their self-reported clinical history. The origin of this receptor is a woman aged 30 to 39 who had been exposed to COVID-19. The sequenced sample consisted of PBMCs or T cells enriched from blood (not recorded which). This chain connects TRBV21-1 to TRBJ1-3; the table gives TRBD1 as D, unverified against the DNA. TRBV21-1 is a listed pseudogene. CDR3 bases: TGTGCCAGCAGTTGCGGACAGCCGCTTGGAAACACCATATATTTT. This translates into CASSCGQPLGNTIYF.